The 19 T cell receptor beta chains listed next were all sequenced from one sample in a study of cytomegalovirus exposure and HLA in healthy donors (dated by TCRdb to the late 2010s). Receptor amplification or capture employed the immunoSEQ multiplex PCR assay. A mixture of 60 forward primers for TCR Vbeta segments and 13 reverse primers for TCR Jbeta segments was used in the multiplex PCR. Imported from immuneACCESS, the table was reduced by TCRdb to in-frame sequences with V and J called. These copies leave out some clones; in studies compared against another copy, an unresolved V gene accounts for under half, and the cause of the remainder is not known. This sample comprises fewer than 100,000 clones, approximately 79% of them detected only once. Nearly 6% of the sample is held by the ten biggest clonotypes. The sample comprised PBMCs. These receptor sequences come from a female donor in good health and CMV-seronegative.

The chain carries TRBV29-1 and TRBJ2-1; D might be TRBD2 (6 bases). The CDR3 length is 16 residues. Germline CDR1 and CDR2: SQVTM and ANQGSEA. Trimming removed 3 bases from V and 6 bases from J, with 21 bases in between. In nucleotides, the CDR3 is TGCAGCGTTGACACTTTGGGAAGTAGCGGTGGCAATGAGCAGTTCTTC. Translated: CSVDTLGSSGGNEQFF.

CDR3 protein: CASSGTDFSGNTIYF. CDR3 DNA: TGTGCCAGCAGTGGAACAGATTTCTCTGGAAACACCATATATTTT. The chain couples TRBV28 to TRBJ1-3; D remains unclear. Germline-derived CDR1 and CDR2 are MDHEN and SYDVKM. Trimming stripped 5 bases from V and 0 bases from J, with 11 bases between. The CDR3 runs to 15 residues.

The chain employs TRBV5-1 and TRBJ2-7, with TRBD1 matching 8 bases. The germline V gene has CDR1 SGHRS and CDR2 YFSETQ. The CDR3 covers 15 residues. V shed 0 bases and J 1 base; nucleotides not matched to a gene: 3. The CDR3 sequence is CASSLAGQASYEQYF. The DNA for the CDR3 is TGCGCCAGCAGCTTGGCGGGACAGGCTTCCTACGAGCAGTACTTC.

J is TRBJ2-7 and V is TRBV4-1; 9 bases are shared with TRBD1. The germline V gene encodes CDR1 MGHRA and CDR2 YSYEKL. Unmatched junction bases numbered 5, after V lost 3 bases and J lost 2 bases. The CDR3 contains 15 residues. CDR3 nucleotide sequence: TGCGCCAGCAGCCACCCCGGGACAGGGACCTACGAGCAGTACTTC. Its translation is CASSHPGTGTYEQYF.

The chain recombines TRBV6-1 with TRBJ1-2; 10 bases agree with TRBD1. Looked up from germline, CDR1 is MNHNS and CDR2 is SASEGT. V was clipped by 4 bases and J by 0 bases; unmatched bases: 8. This CDR3 contains 17 residues. The CDR3 DNA is TGTGCCAGCAGTGCCCGGGACAGGGGCTTTGCTAACTATGGCTACACCTTC. This gives the protein CASSARDRGFANYGYTF.

This clone showed up just once. V gene TRBV27 combines with J gene TRBJ2-7; the match to TRBD2 covers 7 bases. The CDR3 extends over 14 amino acids. V gave up 2 bases and J gave up 3 bases; unmatched junction bases: 4. The germline CDR1 and CDR2 sequences are MNHEY and SMNVEV (reference sequence). The CDR3 coding sequence is TGTGCCAGCAGTTTACGGCGGGGGAACTACGAGCAGTACTTC. It is translated as CASSLRRGNYEQYF.

There are a few counts of this clone. The chain has TRBV5-5 and TRBJ2-7, with 8 nucleotides matching TRBD1. CDR3 length equals 15 residues. Germline lookup yields CDR1 SGHKS and CDR2 YYEKEE (reference sequence). The junction had 11 bases not matched to a gene; V was cut back by 7 bases and J by 2 bases. The CDR3 sequence is CASEGGGTGPYEQYF. Here the CDR3 DNA reads TGTGCCAGCGAAGGTGGCGGGACAGGTCCCTACGAGCAGTACTTC.

The chain joins TRBV5-1 to TRBJ2-3; D unresolved. Germline loops: CDR1 SGHRS, CDR2 YFSETQ. V lost 0 bases and J 2 bases, leaving 10 bases between the germline ends. The CDR3 is made up of 15 amino acids. The CDR3 nucleotides read TGCGCCAGCAGCTTGGTGGCGGTCCTCACAGATACGCAGTATTTT. This gives the protein CASSLVAVLTDTQYF.

There are a few counts of this clone. This sequence joins TRBV5-8 and TRBJ1-2; 9 bases align to TRBD1. Germline V gene data show CDR1 as SGHTS and CDR2 as YDEGEE. Losses at the gene ends were 3 bases for V and 2 bases for J; bases not matched to a gene: 5. The CDR3 has 15 amino acids. The CDR3 region has the DNA TGTGCCAGCAGCTGGTCGGACAGGGGAAACTATGGCTACACCTTC. Its translation: CASSWSDRGNYGYTF.

The chain links TRBV6-6 to TRBJ1-5; TRBD1 matches 8 bases. The CDR3 is 16 amino acids. Germline V lookup: CDR1 MNHNY, CDR2 SVGAGI (reference sequence). V dropped 4 bases and J dropped 4; count of bases not matched to a gene: 9. CDR3 protein: CASSLTGGGRNQPQHF. The CDR3 DNA sequence: TGTGCCAGCAGTTTAACAGGGGGTGGTCGGAATCAGCCCCAGCATTTT.

This clone was recorded a few times. The CDR3: CASSTERRRDSPLHF. DNA for the CDR3: TGTGCCAGTAGTACGGAGCGGAGACGGGATTCACCCCTCCACTTT. V gene TRBV19 combines with J gene TRBJ1-6; no definite D call. The V and J ends lost 4 bases and 8 bases respectively, with 15 bases between them. The CDR3 is made up of 15 amino acids. The germline V gene encodes CDR1 LNHDA and CDR2 SQIVND (reference sequence).

V gene TRBV6-1 combines with J gene TRBJ2-7, with unresolved D. CDR3 length: 13 residues. Germline V CDR1 and CDR2: MNHNS, SASEGT. Trimming took 4 bases from V and 1 from J, leaving 8 bases between them. CDR3 amino acids: CASSGFRSYEQYF. The CDR3 nucleotides read TGTGCCAGCAGTGGTTTCCGTTCCTACGAGCAGTACTTC.

J is TRBJ2-7 and V is TRBV7-2; a possible D gene is TRBD2 (6 bases). Germline CDR1 reads SGHTA; CDR2 reads FQGNSA. This CDR3 is built from 16 residues. V shed 5 bases and J shed 2 bases, with 19 bases lying between them. CDR3 region: CASSVVAGSSAYEQYF. CDR3 coding DNA: TGTGCCAGCAGCGTAGTGGCCGGGAGCAGCGCCTACGAGCAGTACTTC.

The chain is built from TRBV7-2 and TRBJ2-7, with TRBD2 matching over 10 bases. Trimming cost V 5 bases and J 2 bases; bases outside gene matches: 6. The CDR3 is 15 amino acids. From germline, CDR1 is SGHTA and CDR2 FQGNSA. CDR3 amino acids: CASSPWTSGTYEQYF. The CDR3 DNA reads TGTGCCAGCAGCCCATGGACTAGCGGAACCTACGAGCAGTACTTC.

This chain joins TRBV19 and TRBJ2-1, with D possibly TRBD2 on 6 matching bases. Germline loops: CDR1 LNHDA, CDR2 SQIVND (reference sequence). CDR3 size: 19 residues. V dropped 1 base and J dropped 4 bases, with 23 bases sitting between them. Here the CDR3 DNA reads TGTGCCAGTAGTATAGGAAGGTTCGGAGGGACTTTTATTTACAATGAGCAGTTCTTC. It codes for CASSIGRFGGTFIYNEQFF.

The chain uses TRBV19 and TRBJ1-5, with a possible D match to TRBD1 (5 bases). The V gene's germline CDR1 is LNHDA and CDR2 SQIVND (reference sequence). The V end was cut by 2 bases, the J end by 1 base, with 12 bases between. The CDR3 sequence is 16 residues long. Written as DNA, the CDR3 is TGTGCCAGTAGTATAAAAACAGGCATCAGCAATCAGCCCCAGCATTTT. Translated: CASSIKTGISNQPQHF.

This rearrangement joins TRBV19 to TRBJ2-4, with D possibly being TRBD2 (7 bases). Germline CDR1 is LNHDA and CDR2 is SQIVND (reference sequence). The V end was cut by 8 bases, the J end by 3 bases, with 20 bases between. This CDR3 has 16 amino acids. The CDR3 region is CASRPTGGRDKNIQYF. CDR3 nucleotide sequence: TGTGCCAGTCGTCCGACGGGGGGCAGGGACAAAAACATTCAGTACTTC.

The chain is built from TRBV27 and TRBJ2-3; D may be TRBD2 (5 bases). The V end lost 2 bases, the J end lost 2 bases, and 8 bases lay between the germline ends. CDR3 length: 14 amino acids. Germline V gene lookup returns CDR1 MNHEY and CDR2 SMNVEV (reference sequence). CDR3 nucleotides: TGTGCCAGCAGTTTAAGCCTAGCCACAGATACGCAGTATTTT. Translated, it gives CASSLSLATDTQYF.

The chain recombines TRBV15 with TRBJ1-2; TRBD1 matches at 8 bases. The CDR3 has 14 amino acids. Trimming at V came to 4 bases and at J to 2 bases, leaving 3 bases not matched to a gene. The V gene's germline CDR1 is LNHNV and CDR2 YYDKDF (reference sequence). The CDR3 DNA is TGTGCCACCAGCATGGACAGGGCGAACTATGGCTACACCTTC. It is translated as CATSMDRANYGYTF. Using reference TRBV15 and TRBJ1-2 for the parts outside the CDR3, the full variable domain is DAMVIQNPRYQVTQFGKPVTLSCSQTLNHNVMYWYQQKSSQAPKLLFHYYDKDFNNEADTPDNFQSRRPNTSFCFLDIRSPGLGDTAMYLCATSMDRANYGYTFGSGTRLTVV.